Shown below are 14 T cell receptor delta chains from a single sample sequenced in a study of gammadelta T cells in human blood. TCRdb reanalyzed the RT-PCR reads using CATT. The table records some 360 delta-chain clones, approximately 32% of them present only once. Sample: non-Vgamma9Vdelta2 gamma-delta T cells from infant blood. These TCRs come from a human donor.

This clone is termed large. The genes are TRDV3 and TRDJ1; D possibly corresponds to TRDD3 (6 bases). Trimming took off 1 base at V and 0 bases at J, with 18 bases between the two ends. CDR3 length: 16 amino acids. Per germline, CDR1 TVYSNPD and CDR2 GDNSRS (reference sequence). The CDR3 reads CAFKRDKSSYTDKLIF. The CDR3, as DNA: TGTGCCTTTAAACGGGATAAGAGTTCGTACACCGATAAACTCATCTTT.

In this sample, this clone is large (0.1 to 1%). The junction shows a germline mismatch at one end, possibly a read error. The J gene is TRDJ1, the V gene TRDV1, with 11 positions matching TRDD3. The CDR3 length is 17 residues. CDR1 and CDR2 (germline): TSWWSYY, QGS. CDR3 DNA: TGTGCTCTTGGGGACCCCGCGTACTGGGGGATAAACGATAAATTCATCTTT. As protein: CALGDPAYWGINDKFIF.

Concerning this clone: A read error may produce the germline difference seen at one junction end. J is TRDJ1 and V is TRDV1; 9 nucleotides line up with TRDD3. The germline gives CDR1 TSWWSYY, CDR2 QGS. The CDR3 consists of 20 residues. The CDR3 DNA sequence: TGTGCTCTTGGGCAACTCTACGACTTCCTCGTATGGGGATACGAGGGTAAACTCATCTTT. The encoded protein is CALGQLYDFLVWGYEGKLIF.

In its sample, this clone was seen a few times. Given a far larger clone just one base away, this is likely a sequencing read error. The V gene is TRAV38-2/DV8, the J gene TRDJ1, with TRDD3 matching 10 bases. Germline V gene sequence: CDR1 TSESDYY, CDR2 QEAYKQQN. The V and J ends lost 2 bases and 7 bases, in that order; junction bases with no gene match: 29. This CDR3 is 22 amino acids long. CDR3 nucleotides: TGTGCTTATAGGAGAAACCCTTCCAAAATTCAGGGGGATACGGGGGGGCTCTGTAAACTCATCTTT. Protein product: CAYRRNPSKIQGDTGGLCKLIF.

By sample share, this clone is large. The gene calls are TRDV1 and TRDJ1, with a possible D match to TRDD2 (6 bases). The length of the CDR3 is 23 residues. Trimming left V 3 bases short and J 0 bases short, with 35 bases between. Germline CDR1 reads TSWWSYY; CDR2 reads QGS. In DNA form, the CDR3 reads TGTGCTCTTGGGGAGATCCTACGATTGTACTGGCTGGGCGATTTAACGTACACCGATAAACTCATCTTT. As protein: CALGEILRLYWLGDLTYTDKLIF.

This clone showed up just a few times. The chain has TRDV1 and TRDJ1; 9 bases match TRDD3. The CDR3 totals 22 residues. The germline CDR1 and CDR2 sequences are TSWWSYY and QGS. J lost 8 bases, V lost 0 bases, and 28 bases had no gene match. The CDR3: CALGELRGIPILYWGRPPKLIF. The CDR3 coding sequence is TGTGCTCTTGGGGAACTACGAGGGATTCCTATCTTGTACTGGGGGAGACCCCCCAAACTCATCTTT.

This clone is classed as hyperexpanded. The chain carries TRDV2 and TRDJ1, with 7 nucleotides matching TRDD3. V lost 0 bases, J lost 1 base, and 4 bases stayed unmatched. CDR1 GEAIGNYY and CDR2 EKD come from the germline V gene. CDR3 size: 15 residues. In DNA form, the CDR3 reads TGTGCCTGTGACACCGGCGGGATACTCACCGATAAACTCATCTTT. This sequence encodes CACDTGGILTDKLIF.

In its sample, this clone ranks as large. The chain employs TRDV1 and TRDJ1; 9 nucleotides align to TRDD3. Germline V gene lookup returns CDR1 TSWWSYY and CDR2 QGS. This CDR3 is built from 23 residues. V gave up 3 bases and J gave up 0 bases; unmatched junction bases: 26. The CDR3 sequence is CALGEEGSYFLGDSLSYTDKLIF. For the CDR3, the DNA is TGTGCTCTTGGGGAGGAAGGTTCCTACTTTCTGGGGGATTCCCTTTCGTACACCGATAAACTCATCTTT.

A note on this clone: A read error is possible here, since a much larger clone lies one base away. The chain uses TRDV1 and TRDJ1; 9 bases are a match to TRDD3. The length of the CDR3 is 23 residues. Germline CDR1 reads TSWWSYY; CDR2 reads QGS. V trimming: 1 base; J trimming: 0 bases; junction bases outside the gene matches: 24. The CDR3 region has the DNA TGTGCTCTTGGGGAACCACCAATACCACATTCCAGTACTGGGGGAGAGTACACCGATAAACTCATCTTT. Translation: CALGEPPIPHSSTGGEYTDKLIF.

In its sample, this clone is large. The chain joins TRDV1 to TRDJ1, with D perhaps matching TRDD3 (5 bases). Between the trimmed V and J ends, which lost 0 bases and 0 bases, there was a span of 23 bases. CDR1 is TSWWSYY and CDR2 is QGS in the germline V gene. The CDR3 loop spans 20 amino acids. As DNA, the CDR3 is TGTGCTCTTGGGGAACTCGTTGGATTTCCCCTAGTACTGGACACCGATAAACTCATCTTT. Protein product: CALGELVGFPLVLDTDKLIF.

About this clone itself: Possible read error: a much larger clone is one base away. The same CDR3 can be traced to other DNA sequences in this sample. The V and J genes are TRDV1 and TRDJ1; the D gene could be TRDD2 or TRDD3 (9 bases each). Trimming stripped 3 bases from V and 0 bases from J, with 35 bases between. The CDR3 sequence is 23 residues long. Germline assignment: CDR1 TSWWSYY and CDR2 QGS. In DNA, the CDR3 is TGTGCTCTTGGGGAGGGGGACCTTCCTACAGGGGATACGTGCCCTCTATACACCGATAAACTCATCTTT. Protein product: CALGEGDLPTGDTCPLYTDKLIF.

Of note for this clone: This may stem from a read error, because a much larger clone lies one nucleotide away. The gene calls are TRDV1 and TRDJ4; 10 nucleotides align to TRDD3. Germline CDR1 and CDR2: TSWWSYY and QGS. The CDR3 consists of 20 residues. The CDR3 region is CALGGGNWGILVFTARHLIF. The CDR3 DNA is TGTGCTCTTGGGGGAGGCAACTGGGGGATCTTAGTTTTTACCGCCAGACACCTGATCTTT.

The chain carries TRDV1 and TRDJ1, with TRDD3 identical over 8 bases. This CDR3 comprises 21 residues. Per germline, CDR1 TSWWSYY and CDR2 QGS. V trimming: 2 bases; J trimming: 0 bases; junction bases outside the gene matches: 20. The CDR3 region has the DNA TGTGCTCTTGGGGAAAAAACCGGCGTAACGGGGATACTAATTAACACCGATAAACTCATCTTT. Translated: CALGEKTGVTGILINTDKLIF.

Details on this clone: A much larger clone differs by one base, so this may be a read error. The sample carries other DNA sequences with the same CDR3. The J gene is TRDJ1, the V gene TRDV1; 12 bases line up with TRDD3. The CDR3 is 23 residues long. V shed 5 bases, J shed 1 base, and the junction held 26 bases outside the gene matches. Germline CDR1 TSWWSYY, CDR2 QGS. In DNA form, the CDR3 reads TGTGCTCTTGGGTCCCCCCCGGTGGCACCATACTGGGGGATACTGAGGGCCACCGATAAACTCATCTTT. Encoded protein: CALGSPPVAPYWGILRATDKLIF.